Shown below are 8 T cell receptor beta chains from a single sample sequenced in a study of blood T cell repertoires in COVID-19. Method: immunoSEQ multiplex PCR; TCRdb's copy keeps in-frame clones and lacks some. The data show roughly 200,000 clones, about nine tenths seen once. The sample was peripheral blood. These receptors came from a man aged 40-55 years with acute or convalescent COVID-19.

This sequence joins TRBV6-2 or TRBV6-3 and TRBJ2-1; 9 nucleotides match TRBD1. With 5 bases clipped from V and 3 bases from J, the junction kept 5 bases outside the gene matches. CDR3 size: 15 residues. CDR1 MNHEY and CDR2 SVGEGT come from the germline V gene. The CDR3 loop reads CASSTTGQGYNEQFF. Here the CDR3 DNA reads TGTGCCAGCAGTACAACGGGACAGGGCTACAATGAGCAGTTCTTC.

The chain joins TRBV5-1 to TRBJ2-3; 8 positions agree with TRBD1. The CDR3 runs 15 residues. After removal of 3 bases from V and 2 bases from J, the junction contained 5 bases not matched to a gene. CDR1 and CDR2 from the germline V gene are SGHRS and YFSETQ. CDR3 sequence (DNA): TGCGCCAGCAGCTCCGGGACAGGAGTCACAGATACGCAGTATTTT. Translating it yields CASSSGTGVTDTQYF.

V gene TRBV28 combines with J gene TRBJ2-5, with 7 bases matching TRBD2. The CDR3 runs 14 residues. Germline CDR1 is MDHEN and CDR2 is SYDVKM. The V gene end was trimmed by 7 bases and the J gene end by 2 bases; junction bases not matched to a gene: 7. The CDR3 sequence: CASTPGRVQETQYF. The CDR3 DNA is TGTGCCAGCACCCCTGGGAGGGTACAAGAGACCCAGTACTTC. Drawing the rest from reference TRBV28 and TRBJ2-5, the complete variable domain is DVKVTQSSRYLVKRTGEKVFLECVQDMDHENMFWYRQDPGLGLRLIYFSYDVKMKEKGDIPEGYSVSREKKERFSLILESASTNQTSMYLCASTPGRVQETQYFGPGTRLLVL.

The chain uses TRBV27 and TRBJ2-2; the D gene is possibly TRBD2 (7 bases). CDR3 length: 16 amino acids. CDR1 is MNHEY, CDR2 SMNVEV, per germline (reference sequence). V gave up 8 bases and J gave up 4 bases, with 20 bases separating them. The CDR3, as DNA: TGTGCCAGCCCCTTCCCCGGCGGGGGCATCACCGGGGAGCTGTTTTTT. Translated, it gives CASPFPGGGITGELFF.

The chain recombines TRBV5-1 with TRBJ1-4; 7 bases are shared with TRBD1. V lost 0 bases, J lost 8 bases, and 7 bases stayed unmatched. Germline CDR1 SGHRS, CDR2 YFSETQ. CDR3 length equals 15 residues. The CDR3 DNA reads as TGCGCCAGCAGCTTGGCCCGACAGGGTCGGGAAAAACTGTTTTTT. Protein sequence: CASSLARQGREKLFF.

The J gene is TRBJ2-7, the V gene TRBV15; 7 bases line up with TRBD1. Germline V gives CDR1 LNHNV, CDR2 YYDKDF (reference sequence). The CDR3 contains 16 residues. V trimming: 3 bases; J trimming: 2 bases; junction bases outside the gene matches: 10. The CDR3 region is CATSSPRQGSPYEQYF. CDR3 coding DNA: TGTGCCACCAGCAGCCCCCGACAGGGCTCTCCCTACGAGCAGTACTTC. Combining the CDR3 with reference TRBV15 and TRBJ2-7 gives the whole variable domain DAMVIQNPRYQVTQFGKPVTLSCSQTLNHNVMYWYQQKSSQAPKLLFHYYDKDFNNEADTPDNFQSRRPNTSFCFLDIRSPGLGDTAMYLCATSSPRQGSPYEQYFGPGTRLTVT.

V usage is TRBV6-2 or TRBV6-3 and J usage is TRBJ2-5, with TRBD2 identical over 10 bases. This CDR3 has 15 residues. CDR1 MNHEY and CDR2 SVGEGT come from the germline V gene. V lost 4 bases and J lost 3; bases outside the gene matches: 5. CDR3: CASSSQRGGEETQYF. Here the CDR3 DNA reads TGTGCCAGCAGTTCGCAGCGGGGGGGCGAAGAGACCCAGTACTTC.

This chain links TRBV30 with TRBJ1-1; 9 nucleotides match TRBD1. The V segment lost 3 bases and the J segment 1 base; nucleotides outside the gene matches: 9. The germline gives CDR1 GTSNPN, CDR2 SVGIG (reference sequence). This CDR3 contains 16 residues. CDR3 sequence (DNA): TGTGCCTGGAGGCTACAGGGGGCTGAGCGGAACACTGAAGCTTTCTTT. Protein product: CAWRLQGAERNTEAFF.